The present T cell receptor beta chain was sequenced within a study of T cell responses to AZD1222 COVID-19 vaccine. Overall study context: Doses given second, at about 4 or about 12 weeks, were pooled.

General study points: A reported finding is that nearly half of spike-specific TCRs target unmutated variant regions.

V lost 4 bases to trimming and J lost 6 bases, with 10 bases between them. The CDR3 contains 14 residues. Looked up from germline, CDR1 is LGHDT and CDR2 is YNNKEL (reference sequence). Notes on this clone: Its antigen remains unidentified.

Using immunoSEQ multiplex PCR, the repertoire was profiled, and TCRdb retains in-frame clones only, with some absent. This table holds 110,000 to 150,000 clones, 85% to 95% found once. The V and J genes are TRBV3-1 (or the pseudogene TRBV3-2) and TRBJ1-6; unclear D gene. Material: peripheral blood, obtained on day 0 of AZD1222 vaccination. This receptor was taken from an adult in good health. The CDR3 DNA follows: TGTGCCAGCAGCCTCCGGACCTTTAATTCACCCCTCCACTTT. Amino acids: CASSLRTFNSPLHF.